The clone carrying this T cell receptor (beta chain) has a handful of counts. MiXCR, applied by TCRdb to the reads, yields one record per CDR3 protein. The data show roughly 230,000 distinct CDR3 sequences, with over 15% seen just once and less than 60% held by the top ten. The CDR3 sequence is 17 residues long. In germline, CDR1 is SNHLY, CDR2 FYNNEI. V lost 0 bases and J 3 bases, leaving 18 bases between the germline ends. These data come from a study of T cell repertoires in cytomegalovirus infection. This chain joins TRBV2 and TRBJ2-7; D is ambiguous. The sequenced sample consisted of CD8+ T cells from PBMCs. This sequence originates from a human donor in good health (CMV status not recorded). Some clones in this sample may be carry-over from other donors' samples. Here the CDR3 reads CASSEAPAQRADYEQYF. The CDR3 bases are TGTGCCAGCAGTGAAGCCCCGGCCCAAAGGGCCGACTACGAGCAGTACTTC.